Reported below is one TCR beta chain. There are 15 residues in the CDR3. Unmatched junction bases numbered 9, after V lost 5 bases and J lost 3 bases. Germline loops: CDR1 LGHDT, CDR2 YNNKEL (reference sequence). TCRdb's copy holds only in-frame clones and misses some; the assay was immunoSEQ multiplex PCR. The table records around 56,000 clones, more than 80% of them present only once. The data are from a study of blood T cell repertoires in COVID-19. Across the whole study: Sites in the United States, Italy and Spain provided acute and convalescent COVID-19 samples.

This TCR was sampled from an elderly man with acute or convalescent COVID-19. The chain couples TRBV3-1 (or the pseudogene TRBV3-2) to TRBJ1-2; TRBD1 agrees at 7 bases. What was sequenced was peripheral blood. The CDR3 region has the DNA TGTGCCAGCAGCTACACAGGGGACTCGGACTATGGCTACACCTTC. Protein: CASSYTGDSDYGYTF.